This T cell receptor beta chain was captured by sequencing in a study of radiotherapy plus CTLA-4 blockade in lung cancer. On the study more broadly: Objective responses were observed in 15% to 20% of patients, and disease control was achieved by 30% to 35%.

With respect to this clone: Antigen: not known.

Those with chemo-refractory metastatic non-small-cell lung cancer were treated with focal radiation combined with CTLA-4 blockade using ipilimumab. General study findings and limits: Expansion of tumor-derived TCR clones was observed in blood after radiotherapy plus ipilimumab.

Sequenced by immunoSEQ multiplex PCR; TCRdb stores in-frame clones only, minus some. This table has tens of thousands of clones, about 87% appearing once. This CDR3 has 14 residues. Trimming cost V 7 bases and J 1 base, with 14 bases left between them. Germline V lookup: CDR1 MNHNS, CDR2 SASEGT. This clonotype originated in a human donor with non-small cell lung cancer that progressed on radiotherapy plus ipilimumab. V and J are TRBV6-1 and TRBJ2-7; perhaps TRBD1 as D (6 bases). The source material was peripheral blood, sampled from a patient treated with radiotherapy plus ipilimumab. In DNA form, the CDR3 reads TGTGCCAGCATCCAGTGGGGGCAGTCCTACGAGCAGTACTTC. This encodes CASIQWGQSYEQYF.